A single sample is the source of the 8 T cell receptor beta chains below, sequenced in a study of blood T cell repertoires in COVID-19. Produced via immunoSEQ multiplex PCR; TCRdb's table is partial and in-frame only. The data hold 250,000 to 300,000 clones, with around 87% observed a single time. The material sequenced was peripheral blood. The receptors stem from a young man with active or convalescent COVID-19.

The chain couples TRBV7-3 to TRBJ2-1; 12 bases line up with TRBD1. The V gene end was trimmed by 4 bases and the J gene end by 7 bases; junction bases not matched to a gene: 8. This CDR3 has 16 residues. The germline V gene encodes CDR1 SGHTA and CDR2 FQGTGA. The CDR3 is CASSSPGQGARNEQFF. The CDR3, as DNA: TGTGCCAGCAGCTCACCGGGACAGGGGGCACGGAATGAGCAGTTCTTC.

The chain joins TRBV11-3 to TRBJ2-3; 7 bases map to TRBD1. After removal of 4 bases from V and 4 bases from J, the junction contained 11 bases not matched to a gene. CDR1 and CDR2 (germline): SGHNT, YENEEA. This CDR3 contains 16 residues. The CDR3 loop reads CASSSSLTGRADTQYF. The CDR3 region has the DNA TGTGCCAGCAGCTCAAGCCTGACAGGGAGAGCAGATACGCAGTATTTT.

The rearrangement uses TRBV7-6 and TRBJ1-1, with 8 nucleotides matching TRBD1. This CDR3 is built from 18 residues. Germline loops: CDR1 SGHVS, CDR2 FNYEAQ. V dropped 4 bases and J dropped 1; count of bases not matched to a gene: 14. The DNA of the CDR3 is TGTGCCAGCAGCTCGTACGAGACAGGGGCTTTTCGGAACACTGAAGCTTTCTTT. Translating it yields CASSSYETGAFRNTEAFF.

The rearrangement uses TRBV5-1 and TRBJ1-2; D unclear. Looked up from germline, CDR1 is SGHRS and CDR2 is YFSETQ. The V end was cut by 0 bases, the J end by 4 bases, with 4 bases between. The length of the CDR3 is 12 residues. As DNA, the CDR3 is TGCGCCAGCAGCTTGGATATCTATGGCTACACCTTC. It encodes CASSLDIYGYTF.

The count of this clone is one. The chain has TRBV6-5 and TRBJ2-3, with 13 bases aligning to TRBD2. Germline V gives CDR1 MNHEY, CDR2 SVGAGI. The V segment lost 10 bases and the J segment 4 bases; nucleotides outside the gene matches: 5. The length of the CDR3 is 14 residues. The CDR3 region has the DNA TGTGCCACCCAACTAGCGGGAGGGGCAGATACGCAGTATTTT. Amino acid sequence: CATQLAGGADTQYF.

The J gene is TRBJ2-2, the V gene TRBV5-1; tentative D call: TRBD2 (7 bases). Germline assignment: CDR1 SGHRS and CDR2 YFSETQ. CDR3 length: 17 amino acids. Deletions cut 2 bases from V and 0 bases from J, with 14 bases between. CDR3 residues: CASSFLGGGANTGELFF. The CDR3 DNA follows: TGCGCCAGCAGCTTTTTAGGAGGGGGGGCGAACACCGGGGAGCTGTTTTTT.

CDR3 protein: CASSSLGGQGVTGELFF. CDR3 coding DNA: TGTGCCAGCAGCTCCCTTGGAGGACAGGGGGTCACCGGGGAGCTGTTTTTT. The chain couples TRBV7-2 to TRBJ2-2; TRBD1 agrees at 10 bases. Germline V CDR1 and CDR2: SGHTA, FQGNSA. This CDR3 has 17 residues. The junction had 9 bases not matched to a gene; V was cut back by 4 bases and J by 4 bases.

The chain couples TRBV9 to TRBJ1-6; tentative D call: TRBD1 (6 bases). The CDR3 has 14 residues. Germline V gene data show CDR1 as SGDLS and CDR2 as YYNGEE. The germline V and J ends were trimmed by 0 bases and 7 bases, with 8 bases remaining between them. DNA for the CDR3: TGTGCCAGCAGCGTAGGACAGGAGAATTCACCCCTCCACTTT. Encoded protein: CASSVGQENSPLHF.